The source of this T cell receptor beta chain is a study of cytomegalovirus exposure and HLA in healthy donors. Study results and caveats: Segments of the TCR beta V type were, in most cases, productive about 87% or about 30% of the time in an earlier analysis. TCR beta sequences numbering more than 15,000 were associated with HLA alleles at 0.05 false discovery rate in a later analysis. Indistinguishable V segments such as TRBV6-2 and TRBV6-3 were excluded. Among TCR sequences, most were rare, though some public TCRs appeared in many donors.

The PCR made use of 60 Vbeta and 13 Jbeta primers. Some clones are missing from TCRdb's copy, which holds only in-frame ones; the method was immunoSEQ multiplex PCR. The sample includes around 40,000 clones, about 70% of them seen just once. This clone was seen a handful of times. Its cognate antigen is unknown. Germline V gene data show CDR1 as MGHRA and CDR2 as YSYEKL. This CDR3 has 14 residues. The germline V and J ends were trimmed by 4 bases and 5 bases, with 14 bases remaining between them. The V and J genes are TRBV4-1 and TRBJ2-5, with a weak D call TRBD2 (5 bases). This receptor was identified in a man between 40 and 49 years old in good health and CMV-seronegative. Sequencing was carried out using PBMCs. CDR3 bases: TGCGCCAGCAGCCGCGTCGAGGGCTTGGAGACCCAGTACTTC. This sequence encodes CASSRVEGLETQYF.